What follows are 20 T cell receptor beta chains derived from one specimen sequenced in a study of regulatory T cells in long-lasting Graves disease. Time point: newly diagnosed GD, antithyroid drugs for less than 3 months. PBMC RNA was the source of the TCR library. Building of the TCR beta libraries involved iRepertoire HTBI primers and Arm-PCR of CDR3 regions. A single record per CDR3 protein comes from TCRdb applying MiXCR to the multiplex PCR reads. The data hold 250,000 or so distinct CDR3 sequences, with roughly 18% observed a single time. These data also featured in a second study, about T cells in Graves' hyperthyroidism and ophthalmopathy.

Sequencing used peripheral blood mononuclear cells (PBMCs), obtained at new diagnosis, from a patient treated with antithyroid drugs. The receptors were gathered from a woman aged 25 to 39 with Graves disease.

Turning to this clonotype: With a far larger clone one base away, a read error is the likely cause. Since the CDR3 does not end with the conserved phenylalanine or tryptophan, this likely comes from a read error. The rearrangement links TRBV6-5 to TRBJ1-1, with no clear D. There are 17 residues in the CDR3. Deletions cut 4 bases from V and 5 bases from J, with 23 bases between. CDR1 MNHEY and CDR2 SVGAGI come from the germline V gene. The CDR3 DNA sequence: TGTGCCAGCAGTTCCTTTGTAGACACGGCGGCGAGGACTGAAGCTTTCCTT. It specifies CASSSFVDTAARTEAFL.

The V gene is TRBV10-3, the J gene TRBJ1-5; 8 bases are shared with TRBD1. CDR3 size: 15 residues. The germline CDR1 and CDR2 sequences are ENHRY and SYGVKD. V shed 0 bases and J 7 bases; nucleotides not matched to a gene: 5. CDR3: CAISESRQGLQPQHF. The CDR3 DNA is TGTGCCATCAGTGAGTCTAGACAGGGGCTACAGCCCCAGCATTTT.

At least ten counts were recorded for this clonotype. J is TRBJ1-6 and V is TRBV7-9; D is ambiguous. Germline values: CDR1 SEHNR, CDR2 FQNEAQ (reference sequence). CDR3 length: 13 residues. Trimming removed 5 bases from V and 7 bases from J, with 9 bases in between. This chain's CDR3 is CASSPSLNSPLHF. CDR3 DNA: TGTGCCAGCAGCCCGAGCCTGAATTCACCCCTCCACTTT.

This clonotype was counted a few times. The chain employs TRBV9 and TRBJ2-7; a possible D gene is TRBD1 (5 bases). This CDR3 has 14 amino acids. The V gene's germline CDR1 is SGDLS and CDR2 YYNGEE. V lost 6 bases to trimming and J lost 1 base, with 14 bases between them. CDR3 sequence: CASNRRQGSYEQYF. CDR3 nucleotide sequence: TGTGCCAGCAACCGAAGGCAGGGTTCCTACGAGCAGTACTTC. Together with reference TRBV9 and TRBJ2-7, the CDR3 gives the full variable domain: DSGVTQTPKHLITATGQRVTLRCSPRSGDLSVYWYQQSLDQGLQFLIQYYNGEERAKGNILERFSAQQFPDLHSELNLSSLELGDSALYFCASNRRQGSYEQYFGPGTRLTVT.

This clonotype came up a few times. The rearrangement joins TRBV9 to TRBJ2-5; 10 bases align to TRBD2. This CDR3 comprises 15 residues. The germline V gene has CDR1 SGDLS and CDR2 YYNGEE. V was pared by 2 bases and J by 4 bases, with 5 bases of the junction left unmatched. The CDR3: CASSVERGGGETQYF. The CDR3 bases are TGTGCCAGCAGCGTCGAGCGGGGGGGCGGAGAGACCCAGTACTTC. Looking up the rest from reference TRBV9 and TRBJ2-5 gives the full variable domain: DSGVTQTPKHLITATGQRVTLRCSPRSGDLSVYWYQQSLDQGLQFLIQYYNGEERAKGNILERFSAQQFPDLHSELNLSSLELGDSALYFCASSVERGGGETQYFGPGTRLLVL.

DNA of the CDR3: TGTGCCAGCAGCCATGAAAACTATGGCTACACCTTC. As protein: CASSHENYGYTF. This chain connects TRBV5-5 to TRBJ1-2; no definite D call. The germline gives CDR1 SGHKS, CDR2 YYEKEE (reference sequence). The V gene lost 4 bases and the J gene lost 2 bases, with 6 bases spanning the gap. This CDR3 region has 12 residues.

Many counts were recorded for this clonotype. The rearrangement links TRBV19 to TRBJ1-2; 10 bases are shared with TRBD1. Trimming at V came to 6 bases and at J to 5 bases, leaving 9 bases not matched to a gene. Germline values: CDR1 LNHDA, CDR2 SQIVND (reference sequence). The CDR3 runs to 15 residues. CDR3 region: CASSPGQGDGYGYTF. CDR3 bases: TGTGCCAGTAGCCCCGGACAGGGGGACGGGTATGGCTACACCTTC.

This clonotype was counted at least ten times. This rearrangement joins TRBV6-1 to TRBJ2-7; D is possibly TRBD2 (5 bases). The CDR3 extends over 12 amino acids. The V gene lost 3 bases and the J gene lost 9 bases, with 12 bases spanning the gap. Germline assignment: CDR1 MNHNS and CDR2 SASEGT. The DNA for the CDR3 is TGTGCCAGCAGTGATGGGAGCATTTGGCAGTACTTC. Translation gives CASSDGSIWQYF.

In this sample, this clonotype turned up a few times. This sequence joins TRBV15 and TRBJ2-4, with 7 positions matching TRBD1. CDR1 is LNHNV, CDR2 YYDKDF, per germline (reference sequence). This CDR3 region has 16 residues. V shed 3 bases, J shed 0 bases, and the junction held 5 bases outside the gene matches. CDR3 sequence reads: CATSRGQFLAKNIQYF. The CDR3 coding sequence is TGTGCCACCAGCAGGGGACAGTTTCTAGCCAAAAACATTCAGTACTTC.

This clonotype occurred a few times. The chain recombines TRBV5-1 with TRBJ2-5; 16 bases map to TRBD2. This CDR3 has 17 residues. V was pared by 4 bases and J by 0 bases, with 3 bases of the junction left unmatched. The germline CDR1 and CDR2 sequences are SGHRS and YFSETQ. For the CDR3, the DNA is TGCGCCAGCAGCACGGGACTAGCGGGGGGGTACCAAGAGACCCAGTACTTC. Translation: CASSTGLAGGYQETQYF.

This clonotype was found many times. This sequence joins TRBV12-3 or TRBV12-4 and TRBJ1-1; D not resolved. With 7 bases removed from V and 1 base from J, the gap between germline ends came to 10 bases. CDR3 size: 13 residues. The CDR3 DNA reads as TGTGCCAGCACCCTAGGCAGGAACACTGAAGCTTTCTTT. Amino acids: CASTLGRNTEAFF.

This clonotype occurred many times. The J gene is TRBJ1-1, the V gene TRBV3-1; D not certain. Germline V CDR1 and CDR2: LGHDT, YNNKEL (reference sequence). The CDR3 has 11 amino acids. The germline V and J ends were trimmed by 3 bases and 8 bases, with 7 bases remaining between them. CDR3 region: CASSQSAEAFF. CDR3 DNA: TGTGCCAGCAGCCAGTCAGCAGAAGCTTTCTTT.

This clonotype was picked up many times. The chain employs TRBV7-2 and TRBJ1-1, with D unresolved. This CDR3 is 15 amino acids long. The germline V gene has CDR1 SGHTA and CDR2 FQGNSA. The V gene lost 3 bases and the J gene lost 5 bases, with 16 bases spanning the gap. The CDR3 DNA is TGTGCCAGCAGCTTTAGAAGTGCCTTGAGTACTGAAGCTTTCTTT. Protein product: CASSFRSALSTEAFF.

The sample holds many counts of this clonotype. The chain's CDR3 is CASSGTASTNEKLFF. The CDR3 DNA follows: TGTGCCAGCAGTGGGACGGCTTCGACTAATGAAAAACTGTTTTTT. The chain couples TRBV2 to TRBJ1-4; D is unresolved. Looked up from germline, CDR1 is SNHLY and CDR2 is FYNNEI. The CDR3 length is 15 residues. V was pared by 4 bases and J by 2 bases, with 11 bases between.

V usage is TRBV20-1 and J usage is TRBJ2-1; the D is unclear. The CDR3 has 13 residues. Germline V lookup: CDR1 DFQATT, CDR2 SNEGSKA (reference sequence). V lost 6 bases and J lost 4, with 13 bases in between. CDR3 region: CSALPTSYNEQFF. Here the CDR3 DNA reads TGCAGTGCACTACCCACTTCTTACAATGAGCAGTTCTTC.

Ten or more counts support this clonotype. The chain uses TRBV6-2 or TRBV6-3 and TRBJ1-1; no clear D. The germline V and J ends were trimmed by 10 bases and 5 bases, with 11 bases remaining between them. From germline, CDR1 is MNHEY and CDR2 SVGEGT. The CDR3 has 11 amino acids. CDR3 in amino acids: CATPGGTEAFF. DNA for the CDR3: TGTGCCACCCCGGGAGGGACTGAAGCTTTCTTT.

There are a few counts of this clonotype. The chain joins TRBV7-9 to TRBJ2-7, with D possibly called TRBD1 or TRBD2 (6 bases each). The ends were cut back, 5 bases at V and 4 bases at J, with 18 bases in the middle. Germline V lookup: CDR1 SEHNR, CDR2 FQNEAQ (reference sequence). The CDR3 covers 15 residues. The CDR3 sequence is CASSPGDKGGYEQYF. CDR3 DNA: TGTGCCAGCAGCCCCGGGGACAAGGGGGGTTACGAGCAGTACTTC.

There are many counts of this clonotype. V and J are TRBV20-1 and TRBJ1-1, with 8 bases that match TRBD1. The CDR3 sequence is 14 residues long. Germline values: CDR1 DFQATT, CDR2 SNEGSKA (reference sequence). The junction had 10 bases not matched to a gene; V was cut back by 5 bases and J by 5 bases. This CDR3 reads CSALAGGGRTEAFF. CDR3 in DNA: TGCAGTGCTTTAGCAGGGGGCGGGCGAACTGAAGCTTTCTTT.

This clonotype was observed at least ten times. The chain recombines TRBV29-1 with TRBJ1-6; 8 positions match TRBD1. After removal of 5 bases from V and 7 bases from J, the junction contained 4 bases not matched to a gene. Germline V gene data show CDR1 as SQVTM and CDR2 as ANQGSEA. The CDR3 is 13 residues long. This CDR3 reads CSVKDRANSPLHF. The DNA for the CDR3 is TGCAGCGTTAAGGACAGGGCGAATTCACCCCTCCACTTT. The entire variable domain, with the rest obtained from reference TRBV29-1 and TRBJ1-6, is as follows: SAVISQKPSRDICQRGTSLTIQCQVDSQVTMMFWYRQQPGQSLTLIATANQGSEATYESGFVIDKFPISRPNLTFSTLTVSNMSPEDSSIYLCSVKDRANSPLHFGNGTRLTVT.

Worth noting for this clonotype: A read error is likely here: a far larger clone is one base away. This chain joins TRBV5-5 and TRBJ2-3; a weak D match, TRBD2 (5 bases). Germline CDR1 is SGHKS and CDR2 is YYEKEE (reference sequence). This CDR3 has 11 amino acids. The CDR3 bases are TGTGCCGGCAGCGAGGGTGGTACGCAGTATTTT. Amino acid sequence: CAGSEGGTQYF.